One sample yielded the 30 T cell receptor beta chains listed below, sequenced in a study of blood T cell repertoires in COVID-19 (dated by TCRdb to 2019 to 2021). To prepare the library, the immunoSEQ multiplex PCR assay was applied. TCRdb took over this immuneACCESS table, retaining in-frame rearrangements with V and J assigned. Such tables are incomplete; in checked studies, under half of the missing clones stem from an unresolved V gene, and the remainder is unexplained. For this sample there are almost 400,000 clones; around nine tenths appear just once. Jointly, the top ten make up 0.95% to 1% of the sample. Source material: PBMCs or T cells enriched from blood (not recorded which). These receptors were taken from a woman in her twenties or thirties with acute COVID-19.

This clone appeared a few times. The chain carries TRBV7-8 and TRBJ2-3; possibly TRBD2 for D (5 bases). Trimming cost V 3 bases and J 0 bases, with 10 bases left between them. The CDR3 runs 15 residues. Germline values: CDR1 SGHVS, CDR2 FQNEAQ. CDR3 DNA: TGTGCCAGCAGCTTGGACTCCGCTAGCACAGATACGCAGTATTTT. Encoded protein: CASSLDSASTDTQYF.

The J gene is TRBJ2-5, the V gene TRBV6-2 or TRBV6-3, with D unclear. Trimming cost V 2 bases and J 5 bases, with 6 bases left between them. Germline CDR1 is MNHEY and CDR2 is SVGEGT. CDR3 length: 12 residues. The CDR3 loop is CASSYRSETQYF. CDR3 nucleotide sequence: TGTGCCAGCAGTTACCGGAGCGAGACCCAGTACTTC.

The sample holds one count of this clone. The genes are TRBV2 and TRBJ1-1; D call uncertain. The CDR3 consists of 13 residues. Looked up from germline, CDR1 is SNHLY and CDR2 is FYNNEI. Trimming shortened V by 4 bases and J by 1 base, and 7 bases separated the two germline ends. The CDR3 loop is CASSVWQNTEAFF. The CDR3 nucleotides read TGTGCCAGCAGTGTCTGGCAGAACACTGAAGCTTTCTTT. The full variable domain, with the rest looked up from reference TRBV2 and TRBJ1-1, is EPEVTQTPSHQVTQMGQEVILRCVPISNHLYFYWYRQILGQKVEFLVSFYNNEISEKSEIFDDQFSVERPDGSNFTLKIRSTKLEDSAMYFCASSVWQNTEAFFGQGTRLTVV.

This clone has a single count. The CDR3 here is CAISDRQETQYF. In DNA, the CDR3 is TGTGCCATCAGTGATCGTCAAGAGACCCAGTACTTC. The V gene is TRBV10-3, the J gene TRBJ2-5; no reliable D call. Germline CDR1 is ENHRY and CDR2 is SYGVKD. The CDR3 extends over 12 amino acids. The V and J ends lost 3 bases and 2 bases respectively, with 4 bases between them.

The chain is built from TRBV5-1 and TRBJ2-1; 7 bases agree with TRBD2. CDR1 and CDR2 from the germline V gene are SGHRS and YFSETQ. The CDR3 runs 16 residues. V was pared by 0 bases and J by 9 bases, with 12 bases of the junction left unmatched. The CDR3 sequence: CASSLAPAGPRGEQFF. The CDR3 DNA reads TGCGCCAGCAGCTTGGCCCCAGCGGGGCCGCGGGGTGAGCAGTTCTTC.

The CDR3 coding sequence is TGTGCCAGTAGCGTTCCCTTAGAGGAGCTGTTTTTT. This codes for CASSVPLEELFF. The J gene is TRBJ2-2, the V gene TRBV19, with D unresolved. Trimming took off 6 bases at V and 10 bases at J, with 12 bases between the two ends. The CDR3 extends over 12 amino acids. The germline gives CDR1 LNHDA, CDR2 SQIVND (reference sequence).

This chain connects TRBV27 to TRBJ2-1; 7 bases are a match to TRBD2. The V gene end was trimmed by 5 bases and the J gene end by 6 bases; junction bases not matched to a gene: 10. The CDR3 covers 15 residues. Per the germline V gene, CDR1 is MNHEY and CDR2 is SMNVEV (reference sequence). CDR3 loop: CASSPRGVLLNEQFF. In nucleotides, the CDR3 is TGTGCCAGCAGTCCACGGGGGGTCCTACTCAATGAGCAGTTCTTC.

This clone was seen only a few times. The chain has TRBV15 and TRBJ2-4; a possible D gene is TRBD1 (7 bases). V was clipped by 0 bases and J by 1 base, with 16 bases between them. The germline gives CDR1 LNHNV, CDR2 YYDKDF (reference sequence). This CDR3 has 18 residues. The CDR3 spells CATSREIPTGRAKNIQYF. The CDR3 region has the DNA TGTGCCACCAGCAGAGAAATCCCGACAGGGAGGGCCAAAAACATTCAGTACTTC.

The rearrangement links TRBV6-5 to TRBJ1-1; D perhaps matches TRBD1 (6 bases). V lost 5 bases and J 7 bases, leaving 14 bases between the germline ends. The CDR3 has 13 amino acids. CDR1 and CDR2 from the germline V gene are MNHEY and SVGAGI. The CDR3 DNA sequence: TGTGCCAGCAGTCCCTCTCAGGGGAGTGAAGCTTTCTTT. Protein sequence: CASSPSQGSEAFF.

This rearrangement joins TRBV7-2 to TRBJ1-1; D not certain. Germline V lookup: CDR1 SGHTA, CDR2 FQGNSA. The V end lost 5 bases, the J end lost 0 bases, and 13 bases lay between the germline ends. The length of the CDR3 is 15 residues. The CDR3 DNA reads TGTGCCAGCAGCCCCCGACTGACCATGAACACTGAAGCTTTCTTT. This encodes CASSPRLTMNTEAFF.

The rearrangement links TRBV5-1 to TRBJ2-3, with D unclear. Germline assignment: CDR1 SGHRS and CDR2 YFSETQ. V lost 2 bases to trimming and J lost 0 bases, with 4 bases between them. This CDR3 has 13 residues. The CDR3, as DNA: TGCGCCAGCAGCTTTCAGAGCACAGATACGCAGTATTTT. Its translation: CASSFQSTDTQYF.

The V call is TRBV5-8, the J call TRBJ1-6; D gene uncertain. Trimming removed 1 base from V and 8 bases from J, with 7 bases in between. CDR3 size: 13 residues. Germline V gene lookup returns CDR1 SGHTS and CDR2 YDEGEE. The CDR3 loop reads CASSLMRYSPLHF. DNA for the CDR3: TGTGCCAGCAGCTTGATGAGGTATTCACCCCTCCACTTT.

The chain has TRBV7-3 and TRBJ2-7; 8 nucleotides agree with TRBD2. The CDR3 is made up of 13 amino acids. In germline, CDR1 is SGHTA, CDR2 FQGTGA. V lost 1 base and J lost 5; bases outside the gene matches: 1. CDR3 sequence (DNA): TGTGCCAGCAGCTTAATTAGCGGGGACGAGCAGTACTTC. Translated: CASSLISGDEQYF.

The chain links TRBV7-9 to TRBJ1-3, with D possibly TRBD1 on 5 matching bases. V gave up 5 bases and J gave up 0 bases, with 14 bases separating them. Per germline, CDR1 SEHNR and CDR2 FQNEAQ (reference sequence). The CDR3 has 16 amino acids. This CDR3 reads CASSRRLDSSGNTIYF. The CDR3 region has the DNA TGTGCCAGCAGCCGTCGCCTCGACAGCTCTGGAAACACCATATATTTT.

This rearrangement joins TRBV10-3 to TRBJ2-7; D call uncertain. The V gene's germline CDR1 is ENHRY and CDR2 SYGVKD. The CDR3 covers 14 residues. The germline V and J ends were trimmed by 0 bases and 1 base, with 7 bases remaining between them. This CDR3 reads CAISESRQSYEQYF. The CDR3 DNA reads TGTGCCATCAGTGAGTCTCGTCAGTCCTACGAGCAGTACTTC.

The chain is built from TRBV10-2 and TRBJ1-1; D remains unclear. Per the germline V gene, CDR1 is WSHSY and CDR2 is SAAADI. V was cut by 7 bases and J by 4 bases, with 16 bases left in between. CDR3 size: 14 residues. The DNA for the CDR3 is TGCGCCAGCACCGAGAATCCGGGGAGCACTGAAGCTTTCTTT. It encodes CASTENPGSTEAFF.

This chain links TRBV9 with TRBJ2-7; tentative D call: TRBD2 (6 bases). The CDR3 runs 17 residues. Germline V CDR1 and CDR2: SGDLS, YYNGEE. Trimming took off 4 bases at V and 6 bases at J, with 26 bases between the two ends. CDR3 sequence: CASSPTARDGGISEQYF. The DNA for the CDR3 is TGTGCCAGCAGCCCGACTGCCCGGGACGGGGGTATCTCCGAGCAGTACTTC.

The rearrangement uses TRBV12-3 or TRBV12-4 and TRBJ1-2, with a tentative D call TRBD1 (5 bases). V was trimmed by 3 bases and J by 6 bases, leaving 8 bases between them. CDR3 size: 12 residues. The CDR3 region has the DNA TGTGCCAGCAGTTTTGGGGCGAATGGCTACACCTTC. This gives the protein CASSFGANGYTF.

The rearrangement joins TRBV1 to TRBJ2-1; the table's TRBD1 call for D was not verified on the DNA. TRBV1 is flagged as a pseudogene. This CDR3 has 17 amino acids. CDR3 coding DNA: TGCACCAGCAGCCAACCCCGGCGGAAGGGGGCTGCCAGGGGGCAGTTCTTC. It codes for CTSSQPRRKGAARGQFF.

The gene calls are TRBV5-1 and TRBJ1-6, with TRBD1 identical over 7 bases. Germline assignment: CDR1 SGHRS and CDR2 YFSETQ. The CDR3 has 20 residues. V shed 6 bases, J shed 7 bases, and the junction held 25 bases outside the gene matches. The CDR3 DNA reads TGCGCCAGCAACGGACGGACAGCTATACAGAGGACAGGACCGAATTCACCCCTCCACTTT. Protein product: CASNGRTAIQRTGPNSPLHF.

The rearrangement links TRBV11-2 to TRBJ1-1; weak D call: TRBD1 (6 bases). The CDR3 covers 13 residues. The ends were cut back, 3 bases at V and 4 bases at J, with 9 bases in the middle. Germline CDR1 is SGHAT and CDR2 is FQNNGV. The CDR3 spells CASSFRGGTEAFF. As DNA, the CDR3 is TGTGCCAGCAGCTTTAGAGGGGGCACTGAAGCTTTCTTT.

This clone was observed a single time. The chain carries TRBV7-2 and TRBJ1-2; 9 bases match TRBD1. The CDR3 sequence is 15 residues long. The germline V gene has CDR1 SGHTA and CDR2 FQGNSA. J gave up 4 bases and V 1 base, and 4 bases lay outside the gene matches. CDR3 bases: TGTGCCAGCAGCTTAGGGGACAGGGAATTCTATGGCTACACCTTC. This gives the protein CASSLGDREFYGYTF.

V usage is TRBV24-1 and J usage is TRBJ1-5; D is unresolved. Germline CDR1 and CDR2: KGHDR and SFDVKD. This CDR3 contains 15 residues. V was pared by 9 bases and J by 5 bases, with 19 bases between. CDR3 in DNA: TGTGCCACCGGTGGCACCGTCCTATACGATCAGCCCCAGCATTTT. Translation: CATGGTVLYDQPQHF.

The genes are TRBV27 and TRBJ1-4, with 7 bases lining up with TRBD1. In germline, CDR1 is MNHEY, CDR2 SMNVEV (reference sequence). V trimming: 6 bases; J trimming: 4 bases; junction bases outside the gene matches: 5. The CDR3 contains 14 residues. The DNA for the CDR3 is TGTGCCAGCAGCCACAGGGGCGATAATGAAAAACTGTTTTTT. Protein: CASSHRGDNEKLFF. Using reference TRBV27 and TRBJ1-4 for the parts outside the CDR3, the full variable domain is EAQVTQNPRYLITVTGKKLTVTCSQNMNHEYMSWYRQDPGLGLRQIYYSMNVEVTDKGDVPEGYKVSRKEKRNFPLILESPSPNQTSLYFCASSHRGDNEKLFFGSGTQLSVL.

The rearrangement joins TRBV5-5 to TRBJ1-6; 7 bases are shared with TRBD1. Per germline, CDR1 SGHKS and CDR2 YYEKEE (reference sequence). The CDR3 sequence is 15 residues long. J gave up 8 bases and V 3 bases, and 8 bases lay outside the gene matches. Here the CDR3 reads CASSSGTVGYSPLHF. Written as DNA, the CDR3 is TGTGCCAGCAGCTCGGGGACAGTGGGTTATTCACCCCTCCACTTT.

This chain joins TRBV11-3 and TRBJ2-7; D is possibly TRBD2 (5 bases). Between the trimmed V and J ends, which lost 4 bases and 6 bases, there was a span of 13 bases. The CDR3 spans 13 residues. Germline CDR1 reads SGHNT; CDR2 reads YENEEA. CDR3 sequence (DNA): TGTGCCAGCAGCTGGACTTTTGTGGGCGAGCAGTACTTC. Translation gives CASSWTFVGEQYF.

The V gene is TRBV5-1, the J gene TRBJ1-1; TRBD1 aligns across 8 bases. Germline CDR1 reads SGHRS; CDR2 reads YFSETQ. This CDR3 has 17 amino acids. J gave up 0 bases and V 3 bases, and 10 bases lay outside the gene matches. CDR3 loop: CASSSRTGNRMNTEAFF. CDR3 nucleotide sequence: TGCGCCAGCAGCTCCAGGACAGGGAACCGTATGAACACTGAAGCTTTCTTT.

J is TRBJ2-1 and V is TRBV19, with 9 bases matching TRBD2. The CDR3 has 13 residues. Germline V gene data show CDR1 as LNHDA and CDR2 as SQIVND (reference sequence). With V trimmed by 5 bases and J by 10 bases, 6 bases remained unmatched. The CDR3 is CASSPSGGFEQFF. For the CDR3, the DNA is TGTGCCAGTAGTCCCAGCGGGGGGTTCGAGCAGTTCTTC.

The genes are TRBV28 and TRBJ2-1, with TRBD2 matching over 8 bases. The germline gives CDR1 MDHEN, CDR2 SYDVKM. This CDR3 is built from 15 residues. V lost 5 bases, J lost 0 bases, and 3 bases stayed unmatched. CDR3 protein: CASSPGTSSYNEQFF. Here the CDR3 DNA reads TGTGCCAGCAGTCCCGGGACTAGCTCCTACAATGAGCAGTTCTTC.

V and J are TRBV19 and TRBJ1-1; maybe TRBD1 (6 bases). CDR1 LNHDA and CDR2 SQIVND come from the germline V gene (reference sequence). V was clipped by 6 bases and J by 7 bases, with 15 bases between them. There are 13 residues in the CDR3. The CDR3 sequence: CASRRGGADEAFF. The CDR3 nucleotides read TGTGCCAGTAGGCGTGGGGGCGCGGATGAAGCTTTCTTT.